The 30 T cell receptor beta chains in this list originate from one sample, sequenced in a study of blood T cell repertoires in COVID-19. Using immunoSEQ multiplex PCR, the repertoire was profiled, and TCRdb retains in-frame clones only, with some absent. The repertoire holds hundreds of thousands of clones, just under 90% seen once, with 1.8% in the top ten. The specimen was peripheral blood. The receptors come from a woman aged 25 to 39 with COVID-19, enrolled during active disease.

Only one count was recorded for this clone. The CDR3 here is CAWSVIPLLAKNIQYF. In DNA, the CDR3 is TGTGCCTGGAGTGTAATCCCCTTACTAGCCAAAAACATTCAGTACTTC. The V call is TRBV30, the J call TRBJ2-4; D gene ambiguous. The CDR3 is 16 residues long. Germline lookup yields CDR1 GTSNPN and CDR2 SVGIG (reference sequence). V was cut by 0 bases and J by 0 bases, with 12 bases left in between.

This chain uses TRBV5-1 with TRBJ1-5, with TRBD1 matching 9 bases. Germline trimming cut 4 bases from V and 4 bases from J; bases unmatched to any gene: 6. This CDR3 contains 15 residues. In germline, CDR1 is SGHRS, CDR2 YFSETQ. Here the CDR3 reads CASSPATGGNQPQHF. The CDR3 DNA sequence: TGCGCCAGCAGCCCAGCGACAGGGGGAAATCAGCCCCAGCATTTT.

The chain links TRBV18 to TRBJ1-2; TRBD1 agrees at 8 bases. Germline CDR1 reads KGHSH; CDR2 reads LQKENI. V lost 4 bases, J lost 4 bases, and 5 bases stayed unmatched. The CDR3 totals 14 residues. The CDR3 DNA follows: TGTGCCAGCTCACAGGACAGGGACCCCTATGGCTACACCTTC. Protein sequence: CASSQDRDPYGYTF.

The chain joins TRBV5-1 to TRBJ1-6; TRBD1 might be the D (6 bases). Germline lookup yields CDR1 SGHRS and CDR2 YFSETQ. Between the trimmed V and J ends, which lost 0 bases and 10 bases, there was a span of 14 bases. CDR3 size: 15 residues. The CDR3 here is CASSLALGQRSPLHF. In DNA form, the CDR3 reads TGCGCCAGCAGCTTGGCCCTTGGACAGCGATCACCCCTCCACTTT.

This rearrangement joins TRBV6-5 to TRBJ2-1; 8 bases line up with TRBD2. The germline V gene encodes CDR1 MNHEY and CDR2 SVGAGI. Trimming removed 0 bases from V and 8 bases from J; junction bases left unmatched: 9. The CDR3 length is 16 residues. CDR3 loop: CASSYSSGGGVDEQFF. The CDR3 DNA reads TGTGCCAGCAGTTACTCGTCGGGGGGGGGCGTTGATGAGCAGTTCTTC.

Concerning this clone: One end of the junction is discordant with germline, which a read error may explain. The V call is TRBV2, the J call TRBJ1-4; no definite D call. CDR1 and CDR2 from the germline V gene are SNHLY and FYNNEI. The CDR3 runs 14 residues. Written as DNA, the CDR3 is TGTGCCAGCAGTGAGATTCGAACTTATGAAAAACTGTTTTTT. Translating gives CASSEIRTYEKLFF. The full variable domain, its missing parts supplied by reference TRBV2 and TRBJ1-4, is EPEVTQTPSHQVTQMGQEVILRCVPISNHLYFYWYRQILGQKVEFLVSFYNNEISEKSEIFDDQFSVERPDGSNFTLKIRSTKLEDSAMYFCASSEIRTYEKLFFGSGTQLSVL.

The gene calls are TRBV6-6 and TRBJ2-2; 13 nucleotides match TRBD2. Germline V gives CDR1 MNHNY, CDR2 SVGAGI (reference sequence). This CDR3 comprises 17 residues. Unmatched junction bases numbered 3, after V lost 5 bases and J lost 0 bases. The CDR3 DNA follows: TGTGCCAGCAGTCCCGGGACTAGCGGGACGAACACCGGGGAGCTGTTTTTT. This gives the protein CASSPGTSGTNTGELFF.

A few counts support this clone. V usage is TRBV18 and J usage is TRBJ1-2; tentatively, D is TRBD1 (5 bases). V lost 3 bases, J lost 4 bases, and 15 bases lay in between. There are 15 residues in the CDR3. CDR1 and CDR2 from the germline V gene are KGHSH and LQKENI. In nucleotides, the CDR3 is TGTGCCAGCTCACCTCATGGGGGGAGTAGCTATGGCTACACCTTC. This translates into CASSPHGGSSYGYTF. Variable domain in full (rest from reference TRBV18 and TRBJ1-2): NAGVMQNPRHLVRRRGQEARLRCSPMKGHSHVYWYRQLPEEGLKFMVYLQKENIIDESGMPKERFSAEFPKEGPSILRIQQVVRGDSAAYFCASSPHGGSSYGYTFGSGTRLTVV.

J is TRBJ2-5 and V is TRBV28; 12 nucleotides match TRBD2. V lost 4 bases, J lost 4 bases, and 4 bases stayed unmatched. The CDR3 spans 15 residues. The germline V gene encodes CDR1 MDHEN and CDR2 SYDVKM. The CDR3 bases are TGTGCCAGCAGTTCAAGACTAGCGGGGGCAGAGACCCAGTACTTC. Its translation is CASSSRLAGAETQYF.

This clone has a single count. The chain combines TRBV2 with TRBJ2-2, with 10 bases fitting TRBD2. This CDR3 is 21 amino acids long. J gave up 0 bases and V 7 bases, and 20 bases lay outside the gene matches. CDR1 SNHLY and CDR2 FYNNEI come from the germline V gene. The CDR3 region has the DNA TGTGCCAGCACCGCTCAGTACCAACCCCTAGCGGGGGTCGCGAACACCGGGGAGCTGTTTTTT. Amino acid sequence: CASTAQYQPLAGVANTGELFF.

V is TRBV6-5 and J is TRBJ1-6; D is uncertain. The CDR3 consists of 13 residues. Germline CDR1 and CDR2: MNHEY and SVGAGI. V was shortened by 5 bases and J by 8 bases, with 10 bases between the two germline ends. The CDR3 DNA is TGTGCCAGCAGTCCTCTACCTCATTCACCCCTCCACTTT. This encodes CASSPLPHSPLHF.

The V call is TRBV6-5, the J call TRBJ1-6; D not certain. The germline V gene has CDR1 MNHEY and CDR2 SVGAGI. The CDR3 has 15 amino acids. V was pared by 8 bases and J by 7 bases, with 18 bases between. The DNA of the CDR3 is TGTGCCAGCCGACCACCGGGGAACCCAAATTCACCCCTCCACTTT. Its protein is CASRPPGNPNSPLHF.

DNA for the CDR3: TGTGCCAGCAGCCAGTCACAGGGGGCGAGGGGAGAGACCCAGTACTTC. It translates to CASSQSQGARGETQYF. The rearrangement uses TRBV3-1 (or the pseudogene TRBV3-2) and TRBJ2-5; 9 bases agree with TRBD1. CDR3 length: 16 amino acids. From germline, CDR1 is LGHDT and CDR2 YNNKEL (reference sequence). Trimming took 3 bases from V and 4 from J; bases not matched to a gene: 9.

The genes are TRBV2 and TRBJ1-3; TRBD1 aligns across 7 bases. The CDR3 has 16 amino acids. CDR1 and CDR2 (germline): SNHLY, FYNNEI. Germline trimming cut 9 bases from V and 0 bases from J; bases unmatched to any gene: 11. The CDR3 spells CASWGDSSHSGNTIYF. The CDR3 region has the DNA TGTGCCAGTTGGGGGGACAGCTCTCACTCTGGAAACACCATATATTTT.

The V call is TRBV11-2, the J call TRBJ2-3; 8 nucleotides match TRBD2. CDR1 and CDR2 (germline): SGHAT, FQNNGV. V lost 1 base and J lost 2; bases outside the gene matches: 5. The CDR3 has 16 amino acids. The CDR3 loop is CASSLGPTSATDTQYF. Here the CDR3 DNA reads TGTGCCAGCAGCTTAGGCCCGACTAGCGCCACAGATACGCAGTATTTT.

The CDR3 region is CASSEFVGQGFYGYTF. The CDR3 region has the DNA TGTGCCAGCAGTGAATTTGTAGGACAGGGGTTTTATGGCTACACCTTC. V and J are TRBV6-1 and TRBJ1-2, with TRBD1 matching over 9 bases. This CDR3 is built from 16 residues. Germline V gives CDR1 MNHNS, CDR2 SASEGT. V dropped 2 bases and J dropped 5; count of bases not matched to a gene: 9.

The sample holds one count of this clone. The rearrangement joins TRBV7-2 to TRBJ2-3; a weak D match, TRBD2 (5 bases). Germline V CDR1 and CDR2: SGHTA, FQGNSA. This CDR3 has 16 residues. Trimming took 5 bases from V and 2 from J, leaving 17 bases between them. For the CDR3, the DNA is TGTGCCAGCAGCCCTAGTCCTAGCATCCTCACAGATACGCAGTATTTT. The encoded protein is CASSPSPSILTDTQYF.

This clone was found once. This sequence joins TRBV2 and TRBJ1-2, with D possibly TRBD1 on 6 matching bases. This CDR3 has 13 amino acids. The V and J ends lost 5 bases and 6 bases respectively, with 13 bases between them. Germline values: CDR1 SNHLY, CDR2 FYNNEI. The CDR3 region is CASSILRGDGYTF. CDR3 nucleotides: TGTGCCAGCAGTATACTCAGGGGAGATGGCTACACCTTC.

The chain couples TRBV5-4 to TRBJ1-4; TRBD1 agrees at 9 bases. V shed 4 bases, J shed 4 bases, and the junction held 5 bases outside the gene matches. Germline CDR1 reads SGHNT; CDR2 reads YYREEE (reference sequence). The CDR3 consists of 15 residues. The CDR3 here is CASSTGGAGNEKLFF. In DNA, the CDR3 is TGTGCCAGCAGCACAGGGGGCGCGGGTAATGAAAAACTGTTTTTT. The full variable domain, with the rest looked up from reference TRBV5-4 and TRBJ1-4, is ETGVTQSPTHLIKTRGQQVTLRCSSQSGHNTVSWYQQALGQGPQFIFQYYREEENGRGNFPPRFSGLQFPNYSSELNVNALELDDSALYLCASSTGGAGNEKLFFGSGTQLSVL.

This chain joins TRBV2 and TRBJ2-5; TRBD2 is a possible D gene (5 bases). The CDR3 has 13 amino acids. V gave up 6 bases and J gave up 5 bases, with 13 bases separating them. Germline CDR1 reads SNHLY; CDR2 reads FYNNEI. In DNA, the CDR3 is TGTGCCAGCAGATTCGGACTGGGGGAGACCCAGTACTTC. Translation gives CASRFGLGETQYF.

The chain joins TRBV5-4 to TRBJ1-4; D call uncertain. Trimming left V 0 bases short and J 6 bases short, with 9 bases between. CDR1 SGHNT and CDR2 YYREEE come from the germline V gene (reference sequence). This CDR3 is built from 14 residues. CDR3 in amino acids: CASSLAGRDEKLFF. In nucleotides, the CDR3 is TGTGCCAGCAGCTTGGCCGGGCGGGATGAAAAACTGTTTTTT.

The rearrangement uses TRBV5-6 and TRBJ1-2, with D uncertain. Germline CDR1 is SGHDT and CDR2 is YYEEEE. V shed 1 base and J shed 6 bases, with 13 bases lying between them. The CDR3 has 14 amino acids. The CDR3 nucleotides read TGTGCCAGCAGCTTGTACGGGCCTAGCCATGGCTACACCTTC. Translated: CASSLYGPSHGYTF.

The chain uses TRBV4-2 and TRBJ1-5; tentative D call: TRBD1 (6 bases). Trimming took 0 bases from V and 6 from J, leaving 12 bases between them. The CDR3 runs to 15 residues. Germline lookup yields CDR1 LGHNA and CDR2 YNFKEQ. CDR3 sequence (DNA): TGTGCCAGCAGCCAAGATTGGGGGCGCGCTCAGCCCCAGCATTTT. This gives the protein CASSQDWGRAQPQHF.

This clone was seen only a few times. The rearrangement uses TRBV27 and TRBJ2-1; 12 bases are shared with TRBD2. Losses at the gene ends were 1 base for V and 9 bases for J; bases not matched to a gene: 4. This CDR3 region has 15 residues. Per germline, CDR1 MNHEY and CDR2 SMNVEV (reference sequence). In nucleotides, the CDR3 is TGTGCCAGCAGTTTATGGCTAGCGGGGGGGGTTGAGCAGTTCTTC. Translated, it gives CASSLWLAGGVEQFF.

The chain joins TRBV7-2 to TRBJ2-1; D unclear. Germline V gene data show CDR1 as SGHTA and CDR2 as FQGNSA. The CDR3 consists of 14 residues. V was pared by 7 bases and J by 4 bases, with 14 bases between. The CDR3 region is CASTYDSSYNEQFF. For the CDR3, the DNA is TGTGCCAGCACCTACGATAGTTCTTACAATGAGCAGTTCTTC.

The chain carries TRBV7-2 and TRBJ1-1; D ambiguous. CDR1 is SGHTA and CDR2 is FQGNSA in the germline V gene. CDR3 size: 17 residues. The V gene lost 5 bases and the J gene lost 0 bases, with 19 bases spanning the gap. CDR3 nucleotides: TGTGCCAGCAGCCGCGATTGGGCGAGCTGGATGAACACTGAAGCTTTCTTT. This gives the protein CASSRDWASWMNTEAFF.

This clone turned up a few times. V gene TRBV6-5 combines with J gene TRBJ1-5, with D maybe TRBD1 (5 bases). CDR3 size: 13 residues. Germline V gene lookup returns CDR1 MNHEY and CDR2 SVGAGI. Trimming removed 7 bases from V and 7 bases from J, with 14 bases in between. The CDR3 protein is CASTPLGRQPQHF. The CDR3 region has the DNA TGTGCCAGCACCCCCTTGGGGCGACAGCCCCAGCATTTT.

V usage is TRBV2 and J usage is TRBJ2-5, with 11 bases lining up with TRBD2. CDR3 length: 15 residues. Germline trimming cut 7 bases from V and 4 bases from J; bases unmatched to any gene: 8. The germline V gene has CDR1 SNHLY and CDR2 FYNNEI. CDR3 sequence: CASMRIAGGPETQYF. The CDR3 coding sequence is TGTGCCAGCATGAGGATAGCGGGGGGGCCAGAGACCCAGTACTTC.

The gene calls are TRBV9 and TRBJ1-1, with a possible D match to TRBD1 (6 bases). V lost 3 bases and J lost 1, with 7 bases in between. Germline loops: CDR1 SGDLS, CDR2 YYNGEE. This CDR3 contains 13 residues. The CDR3 loop reads CASSAGQNTEAFF. CDR3 DNA sequence: TGTGCCAGCAGCGCGGGACAGAACACTGAAGCTTTCTTT.

This clone was counted once. The V call is TRBV6-2 or TRBV6-3, the J call TRBJ1-1, with a tentative D call TRBD1 (6 bases). Germline-derived CDR1 and CDR2 are MNHEY and SVGEGT. CDR3 size: 16 residues. Trimming shortened V by 4 bases and J by 0 bases, and 15 bases separated the two germline ends. The CDR3 nucleotides read TGTGCCAGCAGTTTAACAGGGTACCTCATGAACACTGAAGCTTTCTTT. Translated: CASSLTGYLMNTEAFF.